A few counts support the clone carrying this T cell receptor (beta chain). The antigen is unknown. MiXCR, run by TCRdb on the reads, gives a single entry per CDR3 protein. The sample shows around 170,000 distinct CDR3 sequences, over 15% of them seen only once. Germline trimming cut 2 bases from V and 7 bases from J; bases unmatched to any gene: 2. The germline V gene has CDR1 SEHNR and CDR2 FQNEAQ (reference sequence). There are 13 residues in the CDR3. This sample stems from a study of T cell repertoires in cytomegalovirus infection. The overall study: The public TCR beta signatures pointed to both CMV infection and matching HLA type. Whole-study findings and limits: CMV-specific HLA-C-restricted TCR beta clonotypes dominated the ex vivo response. Frequencies of public TCR beta families were cumulated, and this identified carriers of CMV plus the relevant HLA.

The sample comprised CD8+ T cells from PBMCs. The rearrangement links TRBV7-9 to TRBJ2-1, with 7 bases fitting TRBD2. The receptor was isolated from a human donor in good health (CMV status not recorded). Some clones in this sample may be carry-over from other donors' samples. CDR3 DNA sequence: TGTGCCAGCAGCTTACCCGGGGGGAATGAGCAGTTCTTC. Residues: CASSLPGGNEQFF.